A selection of T cell receptor beta chains follows, all from one sample in a study of blood T cell repertoires in COVID-19. Profiled with immunoSEQ multiplex PCR; TCRdb holds only in-frame clones, not every one. The repertoire holds about 220,000 clones, with 80% to 90% as singletons. Sample: peripheral blood. The source of these receptors is a woman aged 55-69 years who had recovered from COVID-19. Both conserved end residues are trimmed from each CDR3.

TRBJ2-7 | TRBV7-6 | ASSLGSGALYEQY
TRBJ2-5 | TRBV3-1/TRBV3-2 | ASSRDRGPSAQY
TRBJ2-7 | TRBV5-1 | ASSPDGVPYEQY
TRBJ1-2 | TRBV30 | ARNRGHGYT
TRBJ2-7 | TRBV6-2/TRBV6-3 | ASSYSRLAGTYEQY
TRBJ1-2 | TRBV7-3 | ASSPTTGSDGYT
TRBJ2-3 | TRBV7-8 | ASSLALSGGLSSTDTQY
TRBJ1-2 | TRBV5-4 | ASSEGARGYT
TRBJ1-5 | TRBV23-1 | ASRRKSNQPQH
TRBJ1-2 | TRBV6-5 | ASRGTGINYGYT
TRBJ1-1 | TRBV9 | ASSVGGTANTEAF
TRBJ2-3 | TRBV9 | ASTARLAGGPGTQY
TRBJ1-1 | TRBV6-5 | ASRPTGGGREAF
TRBJ2-1 | TRBV4-3 | ASSQDRKLAAYNEQF
TRBJ1-2 | TRBV6-5 | ASSRTGYENGYT
TRBJ2-5 | TRBV7-9 | ASPGVQETQY
TRBJ2-2 | TRBV18 | ASSPLQGPGELF
TRBJ1-1 | TRBV12-3/TRBV12-4 | ASTGQLRTEAF
TRBJ1-5 | TRBV30 | AWSPGSNQPQH
TRBJ2-1 | TRBV10-1 | ASSEGQGDYNEQF
TRBJ1-1 | TRBV19 | ASSIVGGADTEAF
TRBJ1-1 | TRBV5-3 | ARNFNGGPLNTEAF
TRBJ2-7 | TRBV4-2 | ASSQEGWTSGGSYEQY
TRBJ2-3 | TRBV2 | ASRGANPTDTQY
TRBJ1-5 | TRBV27 | ASRGGLQGYQPQH
TRBJ1-1 | TRBV12-3/TRBV12-4 | ASSLAEGTEAF
TRBJ2-2 | TRBV27 | ASSFRLAGGQSGELF
TRBJ1-2 | TRBV6-5 | ASTSGTGGLGGYT
TRBJ2-5 | TRBV7-2 | ASSQLGGEETQY
TRBJ2-1 | TRBV6-5 | ASGQWNEQF
TRBJ2-7 | TRBV12-5 | ASGLGRGPGSYEQY
TRBJ2-3 | TRBV29-1 | SVKVAGTSTDTQY
TRBJ1-6 | TRBV6-5 | ASREGSGDSPLH
TRBJ2-1 | TRBV7-3 | ASSPRGLADSYNEQF
TRBJ2-1 | TRBV3-1/TRBV3-2 | ASSLTTSGVYNEQF
TRBJ1-3 | TRBV25-1 | ASMDSLSGNTIY
TRBJ1-3 | TRBV6-5 | ASSRQGQAGNTIY
TRBJ2-5 | TRBV7-9 | ASRGRQRETQY
TRBJ1-5 | TRBV21-1 | ASSLRYRGLNQPQH
TRBJ1-1 | TRBV21-1 | ASSPLGGRTGFTEAF
TRBJ2-7 | TRBV5-1 | ASSLGGIRYEQY
TRBJ1-1 | TRBV4-3 | ASSADRTNTEAF